What follows are 25 T cell receptor beta chains derived from one specimen sequenced in a study of T cells in Graves' hyperthyroidism and ophthalmopathy. TCR beta CDR3 sequences were amplified from RNA transcripts. The study used the HTBI primer set for a first-round RT-PCR of the TCR CDR3. TCRdb processed the multiplex PCR reads anew with MiXCR; each CDR3 protein has one entry. The table shows a few hundred thousand distinct CDR3 sequences, with about a fifth occurring only once. The sample was blood. These TCRs come from a woman aged 18-35 years with Graves' hyperthyroidism.

Ten or more counts support this clonotype. This chain joins TRBV18 and TRBJ1-1; D not certain. Trimming cost V 3 bases and J 1 base, with 15 bases left between them. CDR1 is KGHSH, CDR2 LQKENI, per germline. This CDR3 is built from 16 residues. The CDR3 loop reads CASSPLPLRGNTEAFF. In DNA, the CDR3 is TGTGCCAGCTCACCCCTCCCCCTCCGGGGGAACACTGAAGCTTTCTTT.

The chain couples TRBV12-3 or TRBV12-4 to TRBJ2-7; D gene ambiguous. CDR3 length: 13 residues. Trimming pared 1 base from V and 4 bases from J, leaving 8 bases between. The CDR3 nucleotides read TGTGCCAGCAGTTTAGATGGCGTGTACGAGCAGTACTTC. Its translation: CASSLDGVYEQYF.

This clonotype was picked up many times. The rearrangement joins TRBV20-1 to TRBJ1-1; D is perhaps TRBD1 (5 bases). Germline V gene sequence: CDR1 DFQATT, CDR2 SNEGSKA (reference sequence). Trimming removed 8 bases at V and 6 bases at J, with 7 bases between. The CDR3 runs to 9 residues. CDR3: CSPGSEAFF. The DNA for the CDR3 is TGCAGTCCAGGGTCTGAAGCTTTCTTT.

A remark on this clonotype: Possible read error: a much larger clone is one base away. The chain uses TRBV20-1 and TRBJ2-4, with 8 nucleotides matching TRBD2. In germline, CDR1 is DFQATT, CDR2 SNEGSKA (reference sequence). The CDR3 length is 16 residues. The CDR3 is CSASGNRGGAKNIKYF. DNA of the CDR3: TGCAGTGCTAGTGGAAATCGGGGGGGTGCCAAAAACATTAAGTACTTC.

This clonotype appeared many times. The chain links TRBV30 to TRBJ1-3; maybe TRBD1 (5 bases). The germline V and J ends were trimmed by 0 bases and 2 bases, with 8 bases remaining between them. In germline, CDR1 is GTSNPN, CDR2 SVGIG (reference sequence). This CDR3 comprises 14 residues. For the CDR3, the DNA is TGTGCCTGGAGTGTCGTGGGGGCTGGAAACACCATATATTTT. The encoded protein is CAWSVVGAGNTIYF.

This clonotype was counted many times. The chain employs TRBV20-1 and TRBJ1-2; a possible D gene is TRBD1 (5 bases). Germline assignment: CDR1 DFQATT and CDR2 SNEGSKA (reference sequence). This CDR3 has 10 residues. The CDR3 region has the DNA TGCACCCCGGGGGACTATGGCTACACCTTC. This sequence encodes CTPGDYGYTF.

Ten or more counts support this clonotype. This chain connects TRBV5-1 to TRBJ1-2, with D tentatively TRBD1 (5 bases). V lost 4 bases, J lost 8 bases, and 12 bases lay in between. The CDR3 is 12 residues long. Germline V gene lookup returns CDR1 SGHRS and CDR2 YFSETQ. CDR3 bases: TGCGCCAGCAGCAGAGGACAAAAAGGCTACACCTTC. It translates to CASSRGQKGYTF.

The chain combines TRBV19 with TRBJ1-1; D is perhaps TRBD1 (5 bases). Germline CDR1 is LNHDA and CDR2 is SQIVND (reference sequence). V gave up 5 bases and J gave up 1 base, with 20 bases separating them. CDR3 size: 17 residues. Here the CDR3 DNA reads TGTGCCAGTAGTTTTAGCCGGGGCTGGGGGGAGAACACTGAAGCTTTCTTT. Amino acid sequence: CASSFSRGWGENTEAFF. Together with reference TRBV19 and TRBJ1-1, the CDR3 gives the full variable domain: DGGITQSPKYLFRKEGQNVTLSCEQNLNHDAMYWYRQDPGQGLRLIYYSQIVNDFQKGDIAEGYSVSREKKESFPLTVTSAQKNPTAFYLCASSFSRGWGENTEAFFGQGTRLTVV.

This clonotype was detected many times. The chain has TRBV18 and TRBJ2-7; 10 bases are a match to TRBD2. V lost 5 bases and J lost 3; bases outside the gene matches: 7. The germline V gene has CDR1 KGHSH and CDR2 LQKENI. The CDR3 extends over 15 amino acids. The CDR3 coding sequence is TGTGCCAGCTCATCCGGACTAGCGGAGCACTACGAGCAGTACTTC. Its translation is CASSSGLAEHYEQYF.

The chain carries TRBV6-1 and TRBJ1-5, with 10 bases lining up with TRBD1. V trimming: 6 bases; J trimming: 0 bases; junction bases outside the gene matches: 8. Germline V lookup: CDR1 MNHNS, CDR2 SASEGT. The CDR3 is 17 residues long. The CDR3 DNA reads as TGTGCCAGCAGCCAAGGACAGGGGGGTTATAGCAATCAGCCCCAGCATTTT. Protein: CASSQGQGGYSNQPQHF.

This clonotype appeared many times. In DNA form, the CDR3 reads TGTGCCAGCAGCTCCGGGACTACTCAAGAGACCCAGTACTTC. Translated, it gives CASSSGTTQETQYF. This sequence joins TRBV7-6 and TRBJ2-5, with 7 bases aligning to TRBD2. J was trimmed by 2 bases and V by 4 bases; bases with no gene match: 4. This CDR3 spans 14 amino acids. Germline V gene lookup returns CDR1 SGHVS and CDR2 FNYEAQ.

This clonotype has a count of ten or more. The genes are TRBV20-1 and TRBJ1-2; a possible D gene is TRBD1 (5 bases). Germline V CDR1 and CDR2: DFQATT, SNEGSKA (reference sequence). This CDR3 spans 11 amino acids. Written as DNA, the CDR3 is TGCAGCCTACACGGCAGGGATGGCTACACCTTC. The encoded protein is CSLHGRDGYTF.

This clonotype was counted ten times or more. The V call is TRBV6-1, the J call TRBJ1-3; no reliable D call. The CDR3 runs 14 residues. Trimming removed 6 bases from V and 2 bases from J, with 11 bases in between. Germline V gene sequence: CDR1 MNHNS, CDR2 SASEGT. This chain's CDR3 is CASRVGVAGNTIYF. The CDR3 DNA reads as TGTGCCAGCAGGGTCGGGGTGGCTGGAAACACCATATATTTT.

The chain links TRBV7-9 to TRBJ2-5; 14 nucleotides agree with TRBD2. This CDR3 comprises 14 residues. Per germline, CDR1 SEHNR and CDR2 FQNEAQ (reference sequence). The V gene end was trimmed by 5 bases and the J gene end by 7 bases; junction bases not matched to a gene: 3. The CDR3 spells CASSATSGGATQYF. The CDR3 coding sequence is TGTGCCAGCAGCGCGACTAGCGGGGGGGCGACCCAGTACTTC.

This clonotype was observed many times. The gene calls are TRBV29-1 and TRBJ1-3, with unresolved D. Trimming pared 5 bases from V and 0 bases from J, leaving 11 bases between. Germline V gene data show CDR1 as SQVTM and CDR2 as ANQGSEA. The CDR3 covers 14 residues. CDR3: CSVFESVSGNTIYF. The CDR3, as DNA: TGCAGCGTTTTTGAGTCCGTCTCTGGAAACACCATATATTTT.

This clonotype was seen repeatedly, ten times or more. The J gene is TRBJ1-1, the V gene TRBV12-3 or TRBV12-4; 8 bases match TRBD1. The CDR3 has 14 amino acids. Trimming took 4 bases from V and 4 from J; bases not matched to a gene: 5. The CDR3 nucleotides are TGTGCCAGCAGTTCTACCCAGGGGGCCACTGAAGCTTTCTTT. This gives the protein CASSSTQGATEAFF.

There are many counts of this clonotype. The rearrangement links TRBV12-3 or TRBV12-4 to TRBJ1-5, with D perhaps matching TRBD1 (5 bases). This CDR3 comprises 16 residues. Trimming cost V 3 bases and J 2 bases, with 14 bases left between them. Here the CDR3 reads CASSLIWGKGNQPQHF. The CDR3 DNA follows: TGTGCCAGCAGTTTGATATGGGGCAAGGGCAATCAGCCCCAGCATTTT.

This sequence joins TRBV6-2 or TRBV6-3 and TRBJ2-7; TRBD1 matches at 7 bases. The V and J ends lost 8 bases and 3 bases, in that order; junction bases with no gene match: 7. Per the germline V gene, CDR1 is MNHEY and CDR2 is SVGEGT. The CDR3 contains 13 residues. Here the CDR3 DNA reads TGTGCCAGCTCCGGGACAGATTACTACGAGCAGTACTTC. Amino acids: CASSGTDYYEQYF.

This clonotype was counted many times. The chain has TRBV28 and TRBJ1-1, with D perhaps matching TRBD1 (6 bases). There are 14 residues in the CDR3. V shed 3 bases and J shed 1 base, with 9 bases lying between them. Per germline, CDR1 MDHEN and CDR2 SYDVKM. Written as DNA, the CDR3 is TGTGCCAGCAGTTTTGGGGGGCGGAACACTGAAGCTTTCTTT. Translated: CASSFGGRNTEAFF. Full variable domain (outside the CDR3, taken from reference TRBV28 and TRBJ1-1): DVKVTQSSRYLVKRTGEKVFLECVQDMDHENMFWYRQDPGLGLRLIYFSYDVKMKEKGDIPEGYSVSREKKERFSLILESASTNQTSMYLCASSFGGRNTEAFFGQGTRLTVV.

This clonotype was seen ten or more times. This sequence joins TRBV20-1 and TRBJ1-2; a weak D match, TRBD1 (5 bases). The CDR3 totals 13 residues. V gave up 6 bases and J gave up 4 bases, with 15 bases separating them. CDR1 is DFQATT, CDR2 SNEGSKA, per germline (reference sequence). The CDR3 region is CSAVSGGSYGYTF. CDR3 bases: TGCAGTGCGGTATCTGGGGGATCCTATGGCTACACCTTC.

V gene TRBV6-2 or TRBV6-3 combines with J gene TRBJ2-7, with D perhaps TRBD2 (6 bases). The germline V gene has CDR1 MNHEY and CDR2 SVGEGT. The germline V and J ends were trimmed by 8 bases and 5 bases, with 19 bases remaining between them. This CDR3 has 14 residues. The CDR3 region is CASSTAPGADEQYF. The CDR3 bases are TGTGCCAGCTCCACGGCCCCGGGAGCGGACGAGCAGTACTTC.

In its sample, this clonotype was seen many times. V is TRBV6-1 and J is TRBJ1-1, with D maybe TRBD1 (6 bases). The germline V and J ends were trimmed by 5 bases and 7 bases, with 23 bases remaining between them. The CDR3 spans 16 residues. Germline assignment: CDR1 MNHNS and CDR2 SASEGT. As DNA, the CDR3 is TGTGCCAGCAGTCCTTACAGGGATTTGTCGACGAGTGAAGCTTTCTTT. Its protein product is CASSPYRDLSTSEAFF.

The chain carries TRBV28 and TRBJ2-7; D possibly corresponds to TRBD2 (6 bases). The CDR3 has 14 amino acids. Germline V gene data show CDR1 as MDHEN and CDR2 as SYDVKM. V lost 4 bases and J lost 1, with 11 bases in between. The CDR3 DNA follows: TGTGCCAGCAGTTCCCGGGACTTATCCTACGAGCAGTACTTC. Translation gives CASSSRDLSYEQYF.

In its sample, this clonotype was seen many times. J is TRBJ1-2 and V is TRBV28, with 11 bases identical to TRBD1. CDR3 length: 13 amino acids. Trimming cost V 6 bases and J 8 bases; bases outside gene matches: 5. Germline lookup yields CDR1 MDHEN and CDR2 SYDVKM. CDR3 protein: CASRPGQGDGYTF. Written as DNA, the CDR3 is TGTGCCAGCAGGCCGGGACAGGGGGACGGCTACACCTTC.

This sequence joins TRBV6-1 and TRBJ1-5; D is unclear. Trimming left V 11 bases short and J 2 bases short, with 16 bases between. Germline CDR1 MNHNS, CDR2 SASEGT. This CDR3 spans 14 amino acids. CDR3: CALQMEGGNQPQHF. The CDR3 DNA follows: TGTGCCCTCCAAATGGAAGGTGGCAATCAGCCCCAGCATTTT.